This passage covers 26 T cell receptor beta chains from one sample sequenced in a study of CD8 T cells in ankylosing spondylitis. Via MiXCR, TCRdb re-called the 5' RACE reads, giving one row per CDR3 protein. This table holds about 39,000 distinct CDR3 sequences, 10% found once. Sequencing used blood, either unsorted or a sorted T cell fraction (not recorded which). Receptors were obtained from a male donor with ankylosing spondylitis or in good health (not recorded which).

This sequence joins TRBV20-1 and TRBJ1-1, with D perhaps matching TRBD1 (6 bases). CDR1 and CDR2 (germline): DFQATT, SNEGSKA (reference sequence). This CDR3 has 18 amino acids. The V gene lost 0 bases and the J gene lost 1 base, with 21 bases spanning the gap. CDR3 bases: TGCAGTGCTAGAGATCTTACGAGACAGGCGGTCGGGAACACTGAAGCTTTCTTT. It codes for CSARDLTRQAVGNTEAFF.

This clonotype appeared many times. The chain has TRBV19 and TRBJ2-3; D remains ambiguous. The V end was cut by 5 bases, the J end by 0 bases, with 9 bases between. The CDR3 covers 14 residues. CDR1 is LNHDA and CDR2 is SQIVND in the germline V gene (reference sequence). The CDR3 DNA sequence: TGTGCCAGTAGTCACGTTTCTAGCACAGATACGCAGTATTTT. This codes for CASSHVSSTDTQYF.

This clonotype was picked up many times. CDR3 sequence reads: CSAREFGGGYTF. The CDR3 nucleotides read TGCAGTGCTAGAGAATTTGGTGGCGGCTACACCTTC. The genes are TRBV20-1 and TRBJ1-2; D not certain. Trimming pared 0 bases from V and 8 bases from J, leaving 10 bases between. CDR1 DFQATT and CDR2 SNEGSKA come from the germline V gene (reference sequence). The CDR3 sequence is 12 residues long.

This clonotype came up many times. J is TRBJ2-3 and V is TRBV10-3; 9 bases map to TRBD2. V lost 9 bases and J lost 5; bases outside the gene matches: 9. Germline V gene sequence: CDR1 ENHRY, CDR2 SYGVKD. The length of the CDR3 is 14 residues. Written as DNA, the CDR3 is TGTGCCATAGGGGCGGGAGGGGCACAAGATACGCAGTATTTT. This sequence encodes CAIGAGGAQDTQYF.

This clonotype occurred many times. The rearrangement joins TRBV6-1 to TRBJ2-1; no reliable D call. Trimming left V 2 bases short and J 12 bases short, with 14 bases between. The CDR3 spans 13 residues. Germline-derived CDR1 and CDR2 are MNHNS and SASEGT. CDR3 in amino acids: CASSENGLDGQFF. The DNA of the CDR3 is TGTGCCAGCAGTGAAAATGGGCTGGACGGGCAGTTCTTC.

Ten or more counts support this clonotype. The J gene is TRBJ2-5, the V gene TRBV2; a possible D gene is TRBD1 (6 bases). V gave up 6 bases and J gave up 7 bases, with 21 bases separating them. The germline gives CDR1 SNHLY, CDR2 FYNNEI. CDR3 length: 15 amino acids. The CDR3, as DNA: TGTGCCAGCAGCCCGACAGGTTGGGCGGTCGGGACCCAGTACTTC. It encodes CASSPTGWAVGTQYF.

There are many counts of this clonotype. The V and J genes are TRBV7-9 and TRBJ2-5; weak D call: TRBD2 (5 bases). CDR3 length: 12 amino acids. Germline V lookup: CDR1 SEHNR, CDR2 FQNEAQ (reference sequence). Between the trimmed V and J ends, which lost 3 bases and 5 bases, there was a span of 7 bases. The CDR3 reads CASSLSGETQYF. Written as DNA, the CDR3 is TGTGCCAGCAGCTTGTCGGGGGAGACCCAGTACTTC.

This clonotype was counted at least ten times. The V call is TRBV24-1, the J call TRBJ2-4, with 13 bases fitting TRBD2. CDR3 length: 20 amino acids. With 1 base clipped from V and 6 bases from J, the junction kept 14 bases outside the gene matches. Germline loops: CDR1 KGHDR, CDR2 SFDVKD. The CDR3 nucleotides are TGTGCCACCAGTGATTTCGGACTAGCGGGAGACCCTGAATCGGGAAACATTCAGTACTTC. Residues: CATSDFGLAGDPESGNIQYF.

This clonotype was observed many times. This chain connects TRBV11-1 to TRBJ1-4, with a tentative D call TRBD1 (6 bases). Trimming removed 5 bases from V and 2 bases from J, with 21 bases in between. This CDR3 is built from 18 residues. Germline CDR1 SGHAT, CDR2 FQDESV (reference sequence). The CDR3 region has the DNA TGTGCCAGCAGCACAGGGAGAATGGGACAACGGACTAATGAAAAACTGTTTTTT. Translating gives CASSTGRMGQRTNEKLFF.

This clonotype was seen repeatedly, ten times or more. This chain joins TRBV29-1 and TRBJ1-1, with D unclear. V was shortened by 7 bases and J by 1 base, with 19 bases between the two germline ends. The V gene's germline CDR1 is SQVTM and CDR2 ANQGSEA. The CDR3 length is 15 residues. DNA for the CDR3: TGCAGCGGGAGAGTGACGGAAATTGGGAACACTGAAGCTTTCTTT. It codes for CSGRVTEIGNTEAFF.

This clonotype appeared a few times. This could be a read error, since a much larger clone is one nucleotide away. The chain recombines TRBV6-2 or TRBV6-3 with TRBJ1-4, with D maybe TRBD1 (6 bases). There are 14 residues in the CDR3. Germline CDR1 and CDR2: MNHEY and SVGEGT. The chain's CDR3 is CASSRRDKNGKLFF. Here the CDR3 DNA reads TGTGCCAGCAGTCGCCGGGACAAAAATGGAAAACTGTTTTTT.

This clonotype has at least ten counts. The chain joins TRBV11-1 to TRBJ1-2; D is uncertain. The V and J ends lost 4 bases and 2 bases respectively, with 5 bases between them. The CDR3 is 12 residues long. Germline CDR1 is SGHAT and CDR2 is FQDESV (reference sequence). Written as DNA, the CDR3 is TGTGCCAGCAGCTCCGAAAACTATGGCTACACCTTC. Its translation is CASSSENYGYTF.

This clonotype was observed at least ten times. V usage is TRBV20-1 and J usage is TRBJ2-7; possible D gene TRBD1, 7 bases. Looked up from germline, CDR1 is DFQATT and CDR2 is SNEGSKA (reference sequence). The CDR3 contains 12 residues. The V end lost 7 bases, the J end lost 3 bases, and 13 bases lay between the germline ends. CDR3 residues: CSVNQGGYEQYF. In DNA, the CDR3 is TGCAGTGTCAATCAGGGGGGCTACGAGCAGTACTTC.

This clonotype was seen many times. V is TRBV7-8 and J is TRBJ2-4, with TRBD2 matching 10 bases. J gave up 2 bases and V 5 bases, and 15 bases lay outside the gene matches. This CDR3 is 19 amino acids long. CDR1 SGHVS and CDR2 FQNEAQ come from the germline V gene. This chain's CDR3 is CASSPLGSLAGVSKNIQYF. The CDR3 DNA is TGTGCCAGCAGCCCCTTGGGGTCTCTAGCGGGAGTTTCCAAAAACATTCAGTACTTC.

This clonotype was picked up many times. The rearrangement uses TRBV20-1 and TRBJ2-7, with TRBD2 as a possible D gene (6 bases). The CDR3 loop spans 13 amino acids. Per the germline V gene, CDR1 is DFQATT and CDR2 is SNEGSKA (reference sequence). V was trimmed by 6 bases and J by 5 bases, leaving 17 bases between them. CDR3 bases: TGCAGTGCCATACCGAGGGCGGGGAACGAGCAGTACTTC. Translation gives CSAIPRAGNEQYF.

Ten or more counts support this clonotype. The rearrangement joins TRBV6-1 to TRBJ2-5; 8 bases are shared with TRBD2. The CDR3 length is 16 residues. CDR1 is MNHNS and CDR2 is SASEGT in the germline V gene. With 4 bases clipped from V and 5 bases from J, the junction kept 12 bases outside the gene matches. The CDR3 is CASSVTSGGGMETQYF. CDR3 nucleotide sequence: TGTGCCAGCAGTGTAACGAGCGGGGGAGGTATGGAGACCCAGTACTTC.

This chain uses TRBV7-2 with TRBJ2-7; D tentatively reads TRBD1 or TRBD2 (5 bases each). The CDR3 extends over 13 amino acids. Germline V gene sequence: CDR1 SGHTA, CDR2 FQGNSA. V was shortened by 5 bases and J by 6 bases, with 14 bases between the two germline ends. This CDR3 reads CASSTGTSVEQYF. In DNA, the CDR3 is TGTGCCAGCAGCACTGGGACCTCCGTCGAGCAGTACTTC.

This clonotype was seen repeatedly, ten times or more. The V call is TRBV18, the J call TRBJ1-1; D gene uncertain. Trimming took off 2 bases at V and 0 bases at J, with 7 bases between the two ends. The germline V gene encodes CDR1 KGHSH and CDR2 LQKENI. The CDR3 runs to 14 residues. Here the CDR3 reads CASSPRLVNTEAFF. The CDR3 DNA reads TGTGCCAGCTCACCAAGGTTGGTGAACACTGAAGCTTTCTTT. Looking up the rest from reference TRBV18 and TRBJ1-1 gives the full variable domain: NAGVMQNPRHLVRRRGQEARLRCSPMKGHSHVYWYRQLPEEGLKFMVYLQKENIIDESGMPKERFSAEFPKEGPSILRIQQVVRGDSAAYFCASSPRLVNTEAFFGQGTRLTVV.

This clonotype was recorded at least ten times. V is TRBV20-1 and J is TRBJ1-5; D is perhaps TRBD1 (5 bases). The V end was cut by 6 bases, the J end by 5 bases, with 11 bases between. Germline CDR1 reads DFQATT; CDR2 reads SNEGSKA (reference sequence). The CDR3 covers 12 residues. The CDR3 nucleotides read TGCAGTGCCAGCAGGGTGGATCAGCCCCAGCATTTT. This codes for CSASRVDQPQHF.

This clonotype was found many times. The rearrangement uses TRBV19 and TRBJ2-1; perhaps TRBD2 as D (5 bases). Trimming removed 3 bases from V and 5 bases from J, with 11 bases in between. Germline values: CDR1 LNHDA, CDR2 SQIVND (reference sequence). This CDR3 contains 14 residues. CDR3 in amino acids: CASSMTGFDNEQFF. DNA for the CDR3: TGTGCCAGTAGTATGACGGGGTTTGACAATGAGCAGTTCTTC.

This clonotype appeared many times. J is TRBJ2-7 and V is TRBV6-5, with a weak D call TRBD2 (6 bases). The V gene's germline CDR1 is MNHEY and CDR2 SVGAGI. Trimming shortened V by 4 bases and J by 4 bases, and 17 bases separated the two germline ends. This CDR3 is 15 amino acids long. CDR3 coding DNA: TGTGCCAGCAGTTCCCCCAGGGAGGCAGGGTACGAGCAGTACTTC. Protein product: CASSSPREAGYEQYF.

V gene TRBV20-1 combines with J gene TRBJ2-3; 10 nucleotides agree with TRBD2. With 4 bases clipped from V and 1 base from J, the junction kept 5 bases outside the gene matches. The CDR3 runs 15 residues. CDR1 and CDR2 (germline): DFQATT, SNEGSKA (reference sequence). The chain's CDR3 is CSATILAGGTDTQYF. The DNA for the CDR3 is TGCAGTGCTACGATTCTAGCGGGAGGCACAGATACGCAGTATTTT.

The sample holds many counts of this clonotype. The rearrangement links TRBV5-5 to TRBJ2-1; possibly TRBD2 for D (5 bases). Between the trimmed V and J ends, which lost 5 bases and 3 bases, there was a span of 12 bases. The germline V gene has CDR1 SGHKS and CDR2 YYEKEE (reference sequence). The CDR3 contains 14 residues. CDR3 residues: CASSSGISYNEQFF. DNA of the CDR3: TGTGCCAGCAGTTCCGGGATCAGCTACAATGAGCAGTTCTTC. Full variable domain (remainder filled in from reference TRBV5-5 and TRBJ2-1): DAGVTQSPTHLIKTRGQQVTLRCSPISGHKSVSWYQQVLGQGPQFIFQYYEKEERGRGNFPDRFSARQFPNYSSELNVNALLLGDSALYLCASSSGISYNEQFFGPGTRLTVL.

This clonotype has ten or more counts. CDR3 bases: TGCGCCAGCAGCCAAGGCAAGAGCTCCTACAATGAGCAGTTCTTC. It yields the protein CASSQGKSSYNEQFF. The V call is TRBV4-3, the J call TRBJ2-1; D ambiguous. The CDR3 totals 15 residues. Trimming removed 1 base at V and 0 bases at J, with 7 bases between. The germline V gene has CDR1 LGHNA and CDR2 YSLEER.

This clonotype was counted at least ten times. The rearrangement joins TRBV5-6 to TRBJ2-7; D gene unclear. V was trimmed by 4 bases and J by 1 base, leaving 15 bases between them. The CDR3 totals 15 residues. CDR1 SGHDT and CDR2 YYEEEE come from the germline V gene. The CDR3 DNA sequence: TGTGCCAGCAGCATCCTTTCTCGGCGGTCCTACGAGCAGTACTTC. Its protein is CASSILSRRSYEQYF.

The table lists this clonotype with many counts. This chain connects TRBV29-1 to TRBJ2-1, with a tentative D call TRBD1 (6 bases). The germline V gene has CDR1 SQVTM and CDR2 ANQGSEA. Deletions cut 8 bases from V and 3 bases from J, with 14 bases between. The CDR3 totals 13 residues. CDR3 in DNA: TGCAGCCTTAGACAGGACCACTACAATGAGCAGTTCTTC. The encoded protein is CSLRQDHYNEQFF.